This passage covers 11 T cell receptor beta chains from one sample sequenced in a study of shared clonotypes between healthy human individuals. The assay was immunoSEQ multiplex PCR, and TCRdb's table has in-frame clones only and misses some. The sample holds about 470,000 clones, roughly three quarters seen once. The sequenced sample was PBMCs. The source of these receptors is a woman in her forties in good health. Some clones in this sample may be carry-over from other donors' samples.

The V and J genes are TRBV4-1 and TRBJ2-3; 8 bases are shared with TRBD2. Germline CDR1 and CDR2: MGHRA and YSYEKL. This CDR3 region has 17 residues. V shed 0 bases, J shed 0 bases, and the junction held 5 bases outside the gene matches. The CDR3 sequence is CASSQERSSGSTDTQYF. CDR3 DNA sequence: TGCGCCAGCAGCCAAGAGAGGTCTAGCGGGAGCACAGATACGCAGTATTTT.

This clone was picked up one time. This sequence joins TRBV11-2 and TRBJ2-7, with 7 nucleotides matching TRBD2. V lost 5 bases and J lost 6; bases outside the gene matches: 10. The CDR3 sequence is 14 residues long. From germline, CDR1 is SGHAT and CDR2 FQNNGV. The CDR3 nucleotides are TGTGCCAGCAGCCTCCTCGGGGGGACGGGCGAGCAGTACTTC. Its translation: CASSLLGGTGEQYF.

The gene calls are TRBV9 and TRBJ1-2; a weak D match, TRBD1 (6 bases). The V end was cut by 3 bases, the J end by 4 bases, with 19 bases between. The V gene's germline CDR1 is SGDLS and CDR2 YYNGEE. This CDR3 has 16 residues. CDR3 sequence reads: CASSGWLGGTGYGYTF. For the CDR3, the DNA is TGTGCCAGCAGCGGATGGTTAGGGGGGACGGGCTATGGCTACACCTTC. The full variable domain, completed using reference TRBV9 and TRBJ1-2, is DSGVTQTPKHLITATGQRVTLRCSPRSGDLSVYWYQQSLDQGLQFLIQYYNGEERAKGNILERFSAQQFPDLHSELNLSSLELGDSALYFCASSGWLGGTGYGYTFGSGTRLTVV.

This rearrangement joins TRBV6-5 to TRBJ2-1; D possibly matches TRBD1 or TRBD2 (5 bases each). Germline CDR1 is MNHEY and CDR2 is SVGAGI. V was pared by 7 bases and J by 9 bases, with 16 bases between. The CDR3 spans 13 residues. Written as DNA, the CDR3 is TGTGCCAGCAACACTGGGGGTTGGGGTGAGCAGTTCTTC. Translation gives CASNTGGWGEQFF.

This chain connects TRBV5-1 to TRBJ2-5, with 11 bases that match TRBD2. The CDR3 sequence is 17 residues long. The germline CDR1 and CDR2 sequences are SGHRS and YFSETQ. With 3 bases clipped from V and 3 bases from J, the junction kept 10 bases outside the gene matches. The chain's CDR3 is CASSYMTSGKGEETQYF. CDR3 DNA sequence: TGCGCCAGCAGCTACATGACTAGCGGGAAAGGGGAAGAGACCCAGTACTTC.

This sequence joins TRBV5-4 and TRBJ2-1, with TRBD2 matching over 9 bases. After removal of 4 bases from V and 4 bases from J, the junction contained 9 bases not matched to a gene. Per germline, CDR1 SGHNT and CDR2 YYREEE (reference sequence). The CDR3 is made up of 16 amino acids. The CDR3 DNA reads TGTGCCAGCAGCCGGGAGGAGCGGGAGGTGTACAATGAGCAGTTCTTC. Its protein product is CASSREEREVYNEQFF.

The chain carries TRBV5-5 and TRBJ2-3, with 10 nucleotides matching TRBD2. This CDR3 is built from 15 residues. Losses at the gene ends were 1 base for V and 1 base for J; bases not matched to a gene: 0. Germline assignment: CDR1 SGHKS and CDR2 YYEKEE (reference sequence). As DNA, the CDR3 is TGTGCCAGCAGCTTGCTAGCGGGAGGCACAGATACGCAGTATTTT. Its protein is CASSLLAGGTDTQYF.

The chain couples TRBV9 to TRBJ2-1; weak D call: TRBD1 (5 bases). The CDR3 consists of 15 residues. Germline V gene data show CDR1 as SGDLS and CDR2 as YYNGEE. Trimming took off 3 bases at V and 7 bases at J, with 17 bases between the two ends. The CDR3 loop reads CASSARDFLGNEQFF. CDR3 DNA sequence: TGTGCCAGCAGCGCCAGGGATTTCTTGGGAAATGAGCAGTTCTTC.

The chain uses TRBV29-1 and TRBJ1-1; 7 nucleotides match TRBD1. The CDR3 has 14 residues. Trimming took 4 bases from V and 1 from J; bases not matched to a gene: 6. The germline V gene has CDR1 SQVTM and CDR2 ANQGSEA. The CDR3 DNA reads TGCAGCGTTGGGGCAGGGGGACAGAACACTGAAGCTTTCTTT. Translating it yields CSVGAGGQNTEAFF. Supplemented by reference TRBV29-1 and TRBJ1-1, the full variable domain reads SAVISQKPSRDICQRGTSLTIQCQVDSQVTMMFWYRQQPGQSLTLIATANQGSEATYESGFVIDKFPISRPNLTFSTLTVSNMSPEDSSIYLCSVGAGGQNTEAFFGQGTRLTVV.

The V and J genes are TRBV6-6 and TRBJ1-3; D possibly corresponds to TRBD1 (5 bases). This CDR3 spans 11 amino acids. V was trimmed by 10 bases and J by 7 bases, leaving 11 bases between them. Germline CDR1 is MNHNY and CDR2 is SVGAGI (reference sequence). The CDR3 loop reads CATGQFNTIYF. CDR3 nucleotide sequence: TGTGCCACGGGGCAGTTTAACACCATATATTTT.

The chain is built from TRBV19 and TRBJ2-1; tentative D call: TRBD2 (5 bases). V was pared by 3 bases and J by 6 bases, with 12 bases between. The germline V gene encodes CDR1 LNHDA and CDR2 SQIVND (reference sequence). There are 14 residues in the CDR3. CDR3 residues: CASSIQPGFNEQFF. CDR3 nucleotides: TGTGCCAGTAGTATCCAGCCGGGATTCAATGAGCAGTTCTTC.